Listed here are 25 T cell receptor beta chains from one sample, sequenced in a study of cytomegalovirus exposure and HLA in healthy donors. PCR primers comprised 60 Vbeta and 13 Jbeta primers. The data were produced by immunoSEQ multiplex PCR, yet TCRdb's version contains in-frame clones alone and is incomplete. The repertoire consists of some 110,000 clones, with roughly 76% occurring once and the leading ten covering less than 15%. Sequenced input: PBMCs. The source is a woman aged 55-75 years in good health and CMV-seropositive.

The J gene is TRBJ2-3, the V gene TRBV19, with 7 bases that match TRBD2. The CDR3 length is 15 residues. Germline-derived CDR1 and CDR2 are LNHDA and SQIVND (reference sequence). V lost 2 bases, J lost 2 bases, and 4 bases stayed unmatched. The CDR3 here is CASSITSGITDTQYF. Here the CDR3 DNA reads TGTGCCAGTAGTATAACAAGCGGGATCACAGATACGCAGTATTTT.

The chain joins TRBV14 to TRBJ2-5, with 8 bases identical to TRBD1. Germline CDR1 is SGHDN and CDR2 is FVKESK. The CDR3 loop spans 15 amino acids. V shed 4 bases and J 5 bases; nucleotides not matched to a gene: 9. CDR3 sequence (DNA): TGTGCCAGCAGCCGCCGGACAGGGCTTAGGGAGACCCAGTACTTC. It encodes CASSRRTGLRETQYF.

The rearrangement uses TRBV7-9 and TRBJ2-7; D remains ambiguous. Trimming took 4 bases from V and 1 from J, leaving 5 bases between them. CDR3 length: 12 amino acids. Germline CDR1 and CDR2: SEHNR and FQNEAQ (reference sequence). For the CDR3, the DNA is TGTGCCAGCAGCTACCAGTCCTACGAGCAGTACTTC. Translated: CASSYQSYEQYF.

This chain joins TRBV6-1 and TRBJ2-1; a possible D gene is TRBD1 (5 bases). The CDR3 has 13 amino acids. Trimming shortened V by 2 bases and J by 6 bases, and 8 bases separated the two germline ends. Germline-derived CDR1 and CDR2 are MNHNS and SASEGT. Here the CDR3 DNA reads TGTGCCAGCAGTGAACGACAGCTCAATGAGCAGTTCTTC. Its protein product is CASSERQLNEQFF.

Here the CDR3 reads CASRTPDRNNSPLHF. The CDR3, as DNA: TGTGCCAGCAGGACCCCGGACAGGAATAATTCACCCCTCCACTTT. The chain couples TRBV7-2 to TRBJ1-6, with 7 bases fitting TRBD1. V lost 6 bases, J lost 5 bases, and 7 bases stayed unmatched. CDR3 length: 15 amino acids. Germline lookup yields CDR1 SGHTA and CDR2 FQGNSA.

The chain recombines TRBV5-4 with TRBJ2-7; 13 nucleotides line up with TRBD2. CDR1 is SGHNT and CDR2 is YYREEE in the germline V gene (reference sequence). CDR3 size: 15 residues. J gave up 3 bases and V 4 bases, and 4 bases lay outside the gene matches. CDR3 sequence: CASSPWTSGSYEQYF. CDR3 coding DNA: TGTGCCAGCAGCCCATGGACTAGCGGGAGCTACGAGCAGTACTTC.

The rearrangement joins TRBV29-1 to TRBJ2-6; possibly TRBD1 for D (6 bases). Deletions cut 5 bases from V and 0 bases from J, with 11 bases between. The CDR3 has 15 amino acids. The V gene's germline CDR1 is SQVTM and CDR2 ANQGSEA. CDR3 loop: CSVLGQTSGANVLTF. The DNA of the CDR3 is TGCAGCGTTCTAGGACAGACCTCTGGGGCCAACGTCCTGACTTTC.

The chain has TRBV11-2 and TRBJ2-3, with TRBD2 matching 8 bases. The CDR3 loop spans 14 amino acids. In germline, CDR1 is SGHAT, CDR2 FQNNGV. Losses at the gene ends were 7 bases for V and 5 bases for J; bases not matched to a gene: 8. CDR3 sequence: CASNLFLAGDTQYF. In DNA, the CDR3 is TGTGCCAGCAACCTCTTCCTAGCGGGAGATACGCAGTATTTT.

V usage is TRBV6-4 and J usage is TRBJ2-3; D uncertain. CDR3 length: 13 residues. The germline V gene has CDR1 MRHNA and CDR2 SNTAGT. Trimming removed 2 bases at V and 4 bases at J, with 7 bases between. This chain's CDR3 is CASSDGDADTQYF. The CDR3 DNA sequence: TGTGCCAGCAGTGACGGAGACGCAGATACGCAGTATTTT.

DNA for the CDR3: TGTGCCAGCAGCTTAGTGGGGGGGGAATCGGGCAATCAGCCCCAGCATTTT. It is translated as CASSLVGGESGNQPQHF. The chain couples TRBV7-2 to TRBJ1-5, with D maybe TRBD1 (5 bases). The CDR3 totals 17 residues. The germline CDR1 and CDR2 sequences are SGHTA and FQGNSA. Trimming left V 1 base short and J 2 bases short, with 15 bases between.

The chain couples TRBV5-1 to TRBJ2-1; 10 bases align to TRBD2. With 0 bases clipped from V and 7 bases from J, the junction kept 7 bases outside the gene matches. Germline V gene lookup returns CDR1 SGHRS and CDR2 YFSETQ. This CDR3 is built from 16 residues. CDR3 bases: TGCGCCAGCAGCTTGGAAGGTAGCGGGGGGTGGAATGAGCAGTTCTTC. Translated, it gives CASSLEGSGGWNEQFF.

CDR3 amino acids: CASSLGYRDSTNEQFF. The CDR3 DNA reads as TGCGCCAGCAGCTTGGGCTACCGGGACAGTACCAATGAGCAGTTCTTC. The chain carries TRBV5-1 and TRBJ2-1; 7 bases map to TRBD1. The CDR3 covers 16 residues. J was trimmed by 6 bases and V by 0 bases; bases with no gene match: 9. Germline V lookup: CDR1 SGHRS, CDR2 YFSETQ.

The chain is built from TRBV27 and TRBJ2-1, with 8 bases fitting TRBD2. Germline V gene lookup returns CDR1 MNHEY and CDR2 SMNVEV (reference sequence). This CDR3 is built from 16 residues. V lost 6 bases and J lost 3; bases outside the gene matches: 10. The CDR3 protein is CASSTSGGQNYNEQFF. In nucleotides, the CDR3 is TGTGCCAGCAGCACGAGCGGGGGACAAAACTACAATGAGCAGTTCTTC.

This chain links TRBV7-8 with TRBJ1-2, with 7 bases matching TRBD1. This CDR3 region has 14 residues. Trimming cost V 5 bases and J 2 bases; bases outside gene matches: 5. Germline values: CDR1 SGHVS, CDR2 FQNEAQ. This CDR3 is CASSITTGNYGYTF. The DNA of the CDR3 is TGTGCCAGCAGCATCACGACAGGGAACTATGGCTACACCTTC.

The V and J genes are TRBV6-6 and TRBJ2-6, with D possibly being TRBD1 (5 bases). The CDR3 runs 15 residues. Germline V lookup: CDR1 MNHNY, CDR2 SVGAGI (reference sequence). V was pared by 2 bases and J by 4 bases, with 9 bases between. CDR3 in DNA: TGTGCCAGCAGTTACGTGGGGCCCGGGGCCAACGTCCTGACTTTC. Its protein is CASSYVGPGANVLTF.

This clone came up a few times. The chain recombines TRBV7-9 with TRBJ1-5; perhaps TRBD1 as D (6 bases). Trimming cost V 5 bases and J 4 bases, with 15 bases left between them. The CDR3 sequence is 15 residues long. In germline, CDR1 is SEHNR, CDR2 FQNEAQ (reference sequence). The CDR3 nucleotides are TGTGCCAGCAGCCCTGCAGGGGTTCAGAATCAGCCCCAGCATTTT. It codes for CASSPAGVQNQPQHF.

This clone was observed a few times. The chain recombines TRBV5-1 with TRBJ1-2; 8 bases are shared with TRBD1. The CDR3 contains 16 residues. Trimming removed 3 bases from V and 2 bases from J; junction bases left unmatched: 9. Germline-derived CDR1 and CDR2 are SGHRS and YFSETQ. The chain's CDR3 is CASSSTTGASNYGYTF. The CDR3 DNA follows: TGCGCCAGCAGCTCCACGACAGGGGCCTCGAACTATGGCTACACCTTC.

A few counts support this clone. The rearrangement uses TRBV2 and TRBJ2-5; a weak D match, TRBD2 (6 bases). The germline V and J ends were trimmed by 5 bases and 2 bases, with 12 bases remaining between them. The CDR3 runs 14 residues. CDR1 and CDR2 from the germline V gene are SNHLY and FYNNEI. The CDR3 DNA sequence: TGTGCCAGCAGTAGGCGGGGAGCTCAAGAGACCCAGTACTTC. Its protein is CASSRRGAQETQYF.

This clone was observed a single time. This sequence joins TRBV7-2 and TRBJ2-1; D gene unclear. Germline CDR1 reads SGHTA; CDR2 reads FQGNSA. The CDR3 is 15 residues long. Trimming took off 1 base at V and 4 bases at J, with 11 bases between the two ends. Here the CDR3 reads CASSLGASFYNEQFF. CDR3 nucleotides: TGTGCCAGCAGCTTAGGGGCCAGCTTTTACAATGAGCAGTTCTTC.

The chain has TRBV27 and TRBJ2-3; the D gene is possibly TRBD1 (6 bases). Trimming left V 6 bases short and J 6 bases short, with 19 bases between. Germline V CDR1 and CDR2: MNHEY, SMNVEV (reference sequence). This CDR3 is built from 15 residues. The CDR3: CASSVTGFSLDTQYF. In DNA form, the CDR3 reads TGTGCCAGCAGCGTCACAGGGTTTTCCCTGGATACGCAGTATTTT.

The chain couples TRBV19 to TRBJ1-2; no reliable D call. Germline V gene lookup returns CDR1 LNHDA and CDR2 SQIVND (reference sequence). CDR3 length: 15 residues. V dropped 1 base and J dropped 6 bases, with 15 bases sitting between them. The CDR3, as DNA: TGTGCCAGTAGTATAGGGACGGGAGCCGGGGATGGCTACACCTTC. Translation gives CASSIGTGAGDGYTF.

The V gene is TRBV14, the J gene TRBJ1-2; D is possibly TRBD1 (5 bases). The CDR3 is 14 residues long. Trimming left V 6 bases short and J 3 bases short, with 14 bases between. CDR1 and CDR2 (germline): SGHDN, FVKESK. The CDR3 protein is CASRAGTLDYGYTF. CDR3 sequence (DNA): TGTGCCAGCAGAGCGGGGACTTTAGACTATGGCTACACCTTC.

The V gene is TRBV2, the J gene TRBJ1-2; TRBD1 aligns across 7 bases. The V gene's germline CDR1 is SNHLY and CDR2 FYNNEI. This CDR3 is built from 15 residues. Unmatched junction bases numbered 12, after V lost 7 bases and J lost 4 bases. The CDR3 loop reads CASKGPGTDGYGYTF. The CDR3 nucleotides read TGTGCCAGCAAAGGCCCGGGGACAGATGGCTATGGCTACACCTTC.

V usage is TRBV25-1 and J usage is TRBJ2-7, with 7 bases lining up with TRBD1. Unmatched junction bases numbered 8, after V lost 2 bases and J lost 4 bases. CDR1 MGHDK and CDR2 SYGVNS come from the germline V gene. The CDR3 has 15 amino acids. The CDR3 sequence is CASSELGTELYEQYF. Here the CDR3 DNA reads TGTGCCAGCAGTGAACTTGGGACAGAGTTATACGAGCAGTACTTC.

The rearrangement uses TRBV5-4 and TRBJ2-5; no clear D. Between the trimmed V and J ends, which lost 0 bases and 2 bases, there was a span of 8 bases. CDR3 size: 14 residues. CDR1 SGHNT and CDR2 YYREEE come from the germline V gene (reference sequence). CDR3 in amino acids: CASSLGVSQETQYF. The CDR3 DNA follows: TGTGCCAGCAGCTTGGGAGTCTCGCAAGAGACCCAGTACTTC.